This T cell receptor beta chain was documented in a study of blood T cells in healthy people across ages. This clonotype was found a few times. The sample providers were healthy Caucasian people from Russia, aged roughly 6 to 100. Researchers report isolating at least 6.5 million PBMCs per sample. PCR was performed a second time for about 7 to 11 cycles using a sample-barcoded 5' primer and a J-beta primer mix. Every cDNA molecule carried a tag from a template-switch adaptor bearing 12 random nucleotides. A single record per CDR3 protein comes from TCRdb applying MiXCR to the 5' RACE reads. In the table there are hundreds of thousands of distinct CDR3 sequences, roughly three fifths of which are singletons. V lost 4 bases to trimming and J lost 5 bases, with 11 bases between them. This CDR3 spans 13 amino acids. Germline V gives CDR1 SGHTA, CDR2 FQGNSA.

The sample taken for sequencing was blood. This sequence joins TRBV7-2 and TRBJ2-5; D is perhaps TRBD1 (5 bases). This receptor was identified in a middle-aged man in good health. CDR3 DNA sequence: TGTGCCAGCAGCTCGACAGTGGGGGAGACCCAGTACTTC. Translated, it gives CASSSTVGETQYF.